This TCR beta chain came from a study of blood T cell repertoires in COVID-19 (dated by TCRdb to 2020 to 2021). About the study as a whole: Recovered participants in ImmuneRACE Cohort 3 were defined as having two consecutive negative NP/OP PCR tests, clearance from a healthcare professional, or resolution of symptoms. The material from the prospective study consisted of cDNA or gDNA derived from T cells, B-cell-depleted T cells, or PBMCs. Samples covering the acute and convalescent phases of COVID-19 were provided by collaborators in the United States, Italy and Spain. Deeply sampled blood TCRbeta repertoires from subjects exposed to, actively infected with, or recovered from COVID-19 were included in the dataset. HLA class I and class II types, where available, came from metadata supplied by the sample provider rather than from assay-based typing. The repertoires were made available in a free public database intended to serve as a resource for research on the immune response to SARS-CoV-2. The samples were drawn from two sources: the first 160 participants of the ongoing ImmuneRACE study, and 950 to 1,500 subjects contributed by 6 global collaborators. The sample metadata nearly always contained a de-identified subject ID, COVID-19 status, age in years and sex. Here is what the overall study found, with its caveats: Clinical and demographic metadata were provided uncurated, with the amount varying by source and participant.

V trim: 0 bases; J trim: 6 bases; unmatched bases: 3. Reading the germline V gene (reference sequence) gives CDR1 LNHDA and CDR2 SQIVND. From the cysteine up to the phenylalanine, the CDR3 has a length of 16 residues. Solely the CDR3 DNA is kept, with 48 bases framed from the first base. Enrolling through a virtual design, the prospective study's participants ranged in age from about 18 to 89 years and lived across roughly 24 United States geographic areas. In the prospective study, participants were assigned to cohorts based on the clinical history participants reported in a screening survey and a study questionnaire. In the prospective study, whole blood, serum and a nasopharyngeal or oropharyngeal swab were collected from each participant by mobile phlebotomists. Over an approximately two-month period, participants in the prospective study had the option of providing additional blood draws and questionnaires. Before DNA extraction, blood samples from the prospective study were shipped at room temperature or frozen.

The immunoSEQ Assay, a bias-controlled multiplex PCR, was used to amplify TCRbeta CDR3 regions from genomic DNA. Processing in the source paper ran as follows. Nucleated cell counts per sample were estimated from amplification of reference gene primers within the assay. Sequence reads were collapsed and filtered to measure the absolute abundance of every unique TCRbeta CDR3 rearrangement. For each sample, productive Simpson clonality was calculated as the square root of Simpson's diversity index over productive rearrangements. In TCRdb, the immuneACCESS table is reduced to in-frame sequences with V and J assigned. These tables do not hold every clone; where another copy was compared, an unresolved V gene accounts for under half, and the others remain unexplained. V and J calls and clone size are given by that table; D and trimming were obtained from the DNA. Here the sample has more than 200,000 clones; 80% to 90% occur a single time. Together, the top ten hold 7% to 7.5% of the sample.

To note about this clone: It lacks a known antigen. Base qualities were left out, and no much larger clone turns up one base away.

The chain was built from TRBV19 and TRBJ2-1, with 12 junctional bases fitting TRBD2. The origin of this receptor is a man aged 25 to 45 in a cohort exposed to, infected with or recovered from COVID-19 (not recorded which). Sequenced material: PBMCs or T cells enriched from blood (not recorded which). The CDR3 here reads CASSIDRTSGTNEQFF. The base sequence is TGTGCCAGTAGTATAGATAGGACTAGCGGGACCAATGAGCAGTTCTTC.